This T cell receptor beta chain was retrieved from a study of blood T cell repertoires in COVID-19. The overall study: The samples span acute and convalescent COVID-19 from the United States, Italy and Spain. PBMCs, B-cell-depleted T cells, or T cells were the source of the cDNA or gDNA that made up the material.

The CDR3 has 16 residues. Germline V gene data show CDR1 as SGHNT and CDR2 as YYREEE (reference sequence). V was clipped by 0 bases and J by 2 bases, with 13 bases between them. Per the original data handling: Reference gene primers were amplified, and this amplification served to estimate nucleated cell counts. Repertoires were generated with immunoSEQ multiplex PCR, while TCRdb's copy carries only in-frame clones and drops some. That table supplies the V and J calls and clone size; D and trimming were determined from the DNA. The table lists tens of thousands of clones, roughly 80% of them singletons.

The rearrangement joins TRBV5-4 to TRBJ2-3, with D possibly TRBD2 on 5 matching bases. This receptor was obtained from a human donor in a cohort sampled during active COVID-19. The sample was peripheral blood. The chain's CDR3 is CASSLDGLASTDTQYF. CDR3 DNA: TGTGCCAGCAGCTTGGATGGGCTAGCTTCCACAGATACGCAGTATTTT.